A selection of T cell receptor beta chains follows, all from one sample in a study of blood T cell repertoires in COVID-19. Assay used: immunoSEQ multiplex PCR; TCRdb lists only in-frame clones, some missing. Altogether roughly 330,000 clones are present, around four fifths being singletons, with the ten largest covering roughly 1.1%. Sequenced: peripheral blood. These receptors were collected from a woman aged 50 to 60 with acute or convalescent COVID-19. The CDR3 runs from the conserved cysteine through the conserved F or W. Each record gives: J gene, D gene, CDR3 length, clone size, V gene, CDR3 protein, CDR3 DNA. The D gene is left open where the match is weak. Size is stated for part of the rows, as once, few or many counts, or as a class when the clone is expanded.

J gene: TRBJ1-2; D gene: .; CDR3 length: 13; clone size: .; V gene: TRBV3-1/TRBV3-2; CDR3 protein: CASSQYESYGYTF; CDR3 DNA: TGTGCCAGCAGCCAGTATGAGAGCTATGGCTACACCTTC
J gene: TRBJ1-3; D gene: .; CDR3 length: 11; clone size: once; V gene: TRBV27; CDR3 protein: CASSAGNTIYF; CDR3 DNA: TGTGCCAGCAGTGCCGGGAACACCATATATTTT
J gene: TRBJ1-1; D gene: .; CDR3 length: 15; clone size: .; V gene: TRBV11-2; CDR3 protein: CASSSSGELNTEAFF; CDR3 DNA: TGTGCCAGCAGCTCATCAGGGGAACTGAACACTGAAGCTTTCTTT
J gene: TRBJ1-2; D gene: .; CDR3 length: 13; clone size: .; V gene: TRBV10-2; CDR3 protein: CASSVQGPYGYTF; CDR3 DNA: TGCGCCAGCAGTGTCCAGGGGCCCTATGGCTACACCTTC
J gene: TRBJ1-4; D gene: TRBD1; CDR3 length: 14; clone size: .; V gene: TRBV6-2/TRBV6-3; CDR3 protein: CASSYVTGDEKLFF; CDR3 DNA: TGTGCCAGCAGTTACGTTACAGGGGATGAAAAACTGTTTTTT
J gene: TRBJ2-5; D gene: .; CDR3 length: 16; clone size: .; V gene: TRBV28; CDR3 protein: CASRRVSGTTQETQYF; CDR3 DNA: TGTGCCAGCAGGAGAGTCTCCGGGACAACCCAAGAGACCCAGTACTTC
J gene: TRBJ2-3; D gene: .; CDR3 length: 15; clone size: .; V gene: TRBV5-4; CDR3 protein: CASSPGGARTDTQYF; CDR3 DNA: TGTGCCAGCAGCCCCGGCGGGGCCCGCACAGATACGCAGTATTTT
J gene: TRBJ1-2; D gene: TRBD1; CDR3 length: 17; clone size: .; V gene: TRBV19; CDR3 protein: CASSTDAGTGGNYGYTF; CDR3 DNA: TGTGCCAGTAGCACCGACGCCGGGACAGGGGGGAACTATGGCTACACCTTC
J gene: TRBJ1-4; D gene: .; CDR3 length: 15; clone size: .; V gene: TRBV7-9; CDR3 protein: CASSPSKGRGEKLFF; CDR3 DNA: TGTGCCAGCAGCCCCTCAAAGGGGCGGGGTGAAAAACTGTTTTTT
J gene: TRBJ1-6; D gene: .; CDR3 length: 13; clone size: .; V gene: TRBV19; CDR3 protein: CASSMARNSPLHF; CDR3 DNA: TGTGCCAGTAGTATGGCGCGGAATTCACCCCTCCACTTT
J gene: TRBJ2-1; D gene: TRBD2; CDR3 length: 16; clone size: .; V gene: TRBV6-2/TRBV6-3; CDR3 protein: CASSYMGLAGDDEQFF; CDR3 DNA: TGTGCCAGCAGTTACATGGGGCTAGCGGGGGACGATGAGCAGTTCTTC
J gene: TRBJ2-1; D gene: .; CDR3 length: 11; clone size: .; V gene: TRBV4-3; CDR3 protein: CASSPPGEQFF; CDR3 DNA: TGCGCCAGCAGCCCGCCGGGTGAGCAGTTCTTC
J gene: TRBJ1-6; D gene: .; CDR3 length: 13; clone size: few; V gene: TRBV2; CDR3 protein: CASSDFGNSPLHF; CDR3 DNA: TGTGCCAGCAGCGACTTCGGCAATTCACCCCTCCACTTT
J gene: TRBJ2-1; D gene: .; CDR3 length: 17; clone size: .; V gene: TRBV21-1; CDR3 protein: CASTFSLSVSSYNEQFF; CDR3 DNA: TGTGCCAGCACCTTTTCTTTGTCCGTGAGCTCCTACAATGAGCAGTTCTTC
J gene: TRBJ1-4; D gene: .; CDR3 length: 16; clone size: .; V gene: TRBV7-9; CDR3 protein: CASSYGRNRTNEKLFF; CDR3 DNA: TGTGCCAGCAGTTACGGGAGGAACAGAACTAATGAAAAACTGTTTTTT
J gene: TRBJ2-1; D gene: TRBD1; CDR3 length: 15; clone size: .; V gene: TRBV10-3; CDR3 protein: CAISDAGGLSNEQFF; CDR3 DNA: TGTGCCATCAGTGACGCAGGGGGCTTGAGCAATGAGCAGTTCTTC
J gene: TRBJ2-5; D gene: TRBD2; CDR3 length: 15; clone size: .; V gene: TRBV6-6; CDR3 protein: CASSYSGGGQETQYF; CDR3 DNA: TGTGCCAGCAGTTACAGCGGGGGGGGACAAGAGACCCAGTACTTC
J gene: TRBJ2-7; D gene: .; CDR3 length: 15; clone size: .; V gene: TRBV5-4; CDR3 protein: CASSPGGRASYEQYF; CDR3 DNA: TGTGCCAGCAGCCCGGGGGGCAGGGCAAGCTACGAGCAGTACTTC
J gene: TRBJ1-1; D gene: .; CDR3 length: 13; clone size: .; V gene: TRBV5-1; CDR3 protein: CASSLAGSVEAFF; CDR3 DNA: TGCGCCAGCAGCTTGGCAGGGTCGGTTGAAGCTTTCTTT
J gene: TRBJ2-2; D gene: .; CDR3 length: 12; clone size: .; V gene: TRBV11-3; CDR3 protein: CASSFLAGELFF; CDR3 DNA: TGTGCCAGCAGTTTTTTAGCCGGGGAGCTGTTTTTT
J gene: TRBJ1-1; D gene: TRBD1; CDR3 length: 14; clone size: few; V gene: TRBV7-2; CDR3 protein: CASSVDRGAGEAFF; CDR3 DNA: TGTGCCAGCAGCGTAGACAGGGGGGCAGGGGAAGCTTTCTTT
J gene: TRBJ1-3; D gene: .; CDR3 length: 14; clone size: .; V gene: TRBV19; CDR3 protein: CASLAPFSGNTIYF; CDR3 DNA: TGTGCCAGTCTCGCGCCCTTCTCTGGAAACACCATATATTTT
J gene: TRBJ1-2; D gene: .; CDR3 length: 14; clone size: few; V gene: TRBV3-1/TRBV3-2; CDR3 protein: CASSQGKGEDGYTF; CDR3 DNA: TGTGCCAGCAGCCAGGGGAAGGGGGAAGACGGCTACACCTTC
J gene: TRBJ1-5; D gene: .; CDR3 length: 15; clone size: once; V gene: TRBV7-9; CDR3 protein: CASSLVEGSDQPQHF; CDR3 DNA: TGTGCCAGCAGCTTAGTTGAGGGAAGCGATCAGCCCCAGCATTTT